This TCR beta chain was sequenced in a study of T cells after posttransplantation cyclophosphamide. General study points: TRB overlap between skin or GI tissue T cells and blood was limited. Recipient CMV seropositivity and CMV reactivation strongly tracked TRB clonality.

Per the germline V gene, CDR1 is KGHSH and CDR2 is LQKENI. The V and J ends lost 3 bases and 6 bases respectively, with 14 bases between them. CDR3 size: 15 residues. A note on this clone: Its target is unknown.

Here immunoSEQ multiplex PCR was the method, and the copy in TCRdb shows in-frame clones only, minus some. The sample lists 25,000 to 35,000 clones, just over 90% occurring once. Cells defined as naive were viable CD3+CD4+ or CD3+CD8+ and CCR7+CD45RA+CD45RO-CD95-CD27+CD28+. On the day of bone marrow donation, the related graft donor provided peripheral blood. The material sequenced was naive CD4+ T cells sorted from PBMCs. This chain links TRBV18 with TRBJ2-2; tentatively, D is TRBD1 (6 bases). This receptor was taken from an older woman in good health, CMV-negative, and a related stem cell transplant donor. The CDR3 DNA reads TGTGCCAGCTCACCGGGCAGGGGAGACGCCGGGGAGCTGTTTTTT. Translation: CASSPGRGDAGELFF.